The next 12 T cell receptor beta chains were all read from a single sample in a study of shared clonotypes between healthy human individuals. Sequencing was performed with immunoSEQ multiplex PCR; in TCRdb, only in-frame clones are kept and a portion is missing. The sample includes around 2.1 million clones, 90% to 96% of them seen just once. Sequencing was performed on naive CD4+ T cells sorted from blood. Noted subset: CD45RA+ positively selected. The source is a man aged 18 to 29 in good health.

This clone was seen a few times. V and J are TRBV27 and TRBJ1-2; weak D call: TRBD1 (6 bases). Looked up from germline, CDR1 is MNHEY and CDR2 is SMNVEV (reference sequence). The CDR3 contains 14 residues. V gave up 5 bases and J gave up 7 bases, with 17 bases separating them. The CDR3 region is CASSLRGGEGGYTF. The CDR3, as DNA: TGTGCCAGCAGTCTAAGGGGGGGCGAAGGTGGCTACACCTTC.

The chain employs TRBV7-2 and TRBJ2-3, with 8 bases matching TRBD1. The CDR3 is 16 residues long. The junction had 4 bases not matched to a gene; V was cut back by 1 base and J by 1 base. Per germline, CDR1 SGHTA and CDR2 FQGNSA. The CDR3 loop is CASSLDVTGGTDTQYF. CDR3 nucleotides: TGTGCCAGCAGCTTAGATGTGACAGGGGGCACAGATACGCAGTATTTT.

On this clone itself: Other DNA sequences within the sample encode an identical CDR3. The chain combines TRBV19 with TRBJ1-1; D unresolved. V was trimmed by 5 bases and J by 1 base, leaving 5 bases between them. The CDR3 has 12 amino acids. Germline V gene data show CDR1 as LNHDA and CDR2 as SQIVND (reference sequence). In nucleotides, the CDR3 is TGTGCCAGTAGTCCCAGGAACACTGAAGCTTTCTTT. This encodes CASSPRNTEAFF.

The chain uses TRBV2 and TRBJ2-3; TRBD1 agrees at 8 bases. CDR1 is SNHLY and CDR2 is FYNNEI in the germline V gene. J lost 2 bases, V lost 4 bases, and 5 bases had no gene match. CDR3 length: 15 residues. The CDR3, as DNA: TGTGCCAGCAGTGTCCAGGACAGGGACACAGATACGCAGTATTTT. This sequence encodes CASSVQDRDTDTQYF.

This chain joins TRBV5-1 and TRBJ2-7; 8 nucleotides agree with TRBD1. Germline V gene sequence: CDR1 SGHRS, CDR2 YFSETQ. The ends lost 5 bases at V and 2 bases at J; junction bases unmatched: 6. There are 14 residues in the CDR3. The CDR3, as DNA: TGCGCCAGCAGTCCGGGACAGGTTCCCTACGAGCAGTACTTC. Translation: CASSPGQVPYEQYF.

The chain links TRBV19 to TRBJ1-5; a weak D match, TRBD1 (6 bases). The CDR3 is 13 amino acids. Per germline, CDR1 LNHDA and CDR2 SQIVND (reference sequence). V was cut by 6 bases and J by 3 bases, with 9 bases left in between. The CDR3, as DNA: TGTGCCAGTAGAAGGACAGCCAATCAGCCCCAGCATTTT. Translation gives CASRRTANQPQHF.

This rearrangement joins TRBV28 to TRBJ1-2; the D gene is possibly TRBD1 (5 bases). V dropped 6 bases and J dropped 8 bases, with 19 bases sitting between them. CDR1 is MDHEN and CDR2 is SYDVKM in the germline V gene. This CDR3 has 14 residues. Here the CDR3 DNA reads TGTGCCAGCAGCCCACACGACAGTCTAGGAGGCTACACCTTC. It is translated as CASSPHDSLGGYTF.

This clone was seen just once. The chain recombines TRBV6-1 with TRBJ1-2; 7 bases map to TRBD1. Germline V gene lookup returns CDR1 MNHNS and CDR2 SASEGT. The V gene end was trimmed by 2 bases and the J gene end by 0 bases; junction bases not matched to a gene: 6. There are 16 residues in the CDR3. CDR3 bases: TGTGCCAGCAGTGAAAAGGGGGCGACCACTAACTATGGCTACACCTTC. As protein: CASSEKGATTNYGYTF.

This clone is a singleton in its sample. V is TRBV14 and J is TRBJ1-2; D is unclear. Per germline, CDR1 SGHDN and CDR2 FVKESK. This CDR3 is built from 13 residues. V lost 4 bases, J lost 2 bases, and 8 bases lay in between. CDR3 sequence (DNA): TGTGCCAGCAGCCCCACAGAGAACTATGGCTACACCTTC. Translation: CASSPTENYGYTF.

The rearrangement links TRBV28 to TRBJ1-1; D gene uncertain. The V and J ends lost 4 bases and 6 bases respectively, with 18 bases between them. This CDR3 has 15 residues. CDR1 is MDHEN and CDR2 is SYDVKM in the germline V gene. CDR3 in DNA: TGTGCCAGCAGTTCCACTGAGGGCCTCCCCTCTGAAGCTTTCTTT. This translates into CASSSTEGLPSEAFF.

This chain's CDR3 is CAWSVQYYEQYF. CDR3 nucleotides: TGTGCCTGGAGTGTTCAGTACTACGAGCAGTACTTC. V gene TRBV30 combines with J gene TRBJ2-7; unclear D gene. V was cut by 0 bases and J by 3 bases, with 6 bases left in between. This CDR3 contains 12 residues. The germline V gene has CDR1 GTSNPN and CDR2 SVGIG (reference sequence).

V is TRBV18 and J is TRBJ1-4, with a weak D call TRBD1 (6 bases). Germline V gene lookup returns CDR1 KGHSH and CDR2 LQKENI. The CDR3 spans 16 residues. V was shortened by 3 bases and J by 8 bases, with 19 bases between the two germline ends. CDR3 in DNA: TGTGCCAGCTCACCGCTTCGGGGGGGCGAGGCGGAAAAACTGTTTTTT. Amino acid sequence: CASSPLRGGEAEKLFF.